This T cell receptor beta chain was sequenced during a study of blood T cell repertoires in COVID-19 (dated by TCRdb to about 2020). In terms of the full investigation: Collaborator samples came from the United States, Italy and Spain and covered acute and convalescent phases of COVID-19. The prospective study material was composed of cDNA or gDNA derived from T cells, B-cell-depleted T cells, or PBMCs. Subjects who had been exposed to COVID-19, were actively infected with it, or had recovered from it provided the deeply sampled blood TCRbeta repertoires that made up the dataset. The repertoires were released in a freely available public database meant as a resource for research on the immune response to SARS-CoV-2. Samples were obtained from the ongoing ImmuneRACE study (first 160 participants) and from 1,254 subjects provided by 6 global collaborators. The sample metadata nearly always contained a de-identified subject ID, COVID-19 status, age in years and sex. Where available, HLA class I and class II types were taken from metadata supplied by the sample provider and were not determined by assay-based typing.

Collaborating institutions collected whole blood in K2EDTA tubes following their own protocols. For TCRbeta analysis, collaborator samples were shipped as frozen whole blood, as isolated PBMCs, or as DNA extracted from either sample type. General study outcomes and caveats: How much clinical and demographic metadata was included differed by source and by participant, and the metadata was provided uncurated.

On this clone: Its antigen target is currently unknown. Base qualities are not provided; no much larger clone lies one nucleotide away.

TCRbeta CDR3 regions were amplified from genomic DNA by means of the immunoSEQ Assay, a bias-controlled multiplex PCR. The authors' pipeline ran thus. Within the assay, amplification of reference gene primers was used to estimate how many nucleated cells each sample contained. Sequence reads were collapsed and filtered to measure the absolute abundance of every unique TCRbeta CDR3 rearrangement. For each sample, productive Simpson clonality was calculated as the square root of Simpson's diversity index over productive rearrangements. In its TCRdb copy, this immuneACCESS table keeps in-frame sequences only and misses some clones. Where compared with another copy, unresolved V genes explain less than half of these, and the others have no known cause. V, J and clone size reflect that table, while D and trimming were determined from the DNA. The sample yields 150,000 to 200,000 clones; 80% to 85% were counted once. Approximately 6.5% of the sample comes from the top ten.

The germline V gene (reference sequence) gives CDR1 as WNHNN and CDR2 as SYGVQD. CDR3 length: 15 amino acids, cysteine to phenylalanine. Only CDR3 DNA is held: 45 bases, read in frame from base 1. After removal of 2 bases from V and 0 bases from J, the junction retains 4 bases not matched to a gene. The rearranged segments are TRBV10-1 and TRBJ2-7, with 7 middle bases fitting TRBD2. The sequencing input was peripheral blood. This receptor was identified in a woman aged 40-49 years with acute or convalescent COVID-19. The DNA sequence follows: TGCGCCAGCAGTGAGGGACTAGGGGACTCCTACGAGCAGTACTTC. This gives the protein CASSEGLGDSYEQYF.